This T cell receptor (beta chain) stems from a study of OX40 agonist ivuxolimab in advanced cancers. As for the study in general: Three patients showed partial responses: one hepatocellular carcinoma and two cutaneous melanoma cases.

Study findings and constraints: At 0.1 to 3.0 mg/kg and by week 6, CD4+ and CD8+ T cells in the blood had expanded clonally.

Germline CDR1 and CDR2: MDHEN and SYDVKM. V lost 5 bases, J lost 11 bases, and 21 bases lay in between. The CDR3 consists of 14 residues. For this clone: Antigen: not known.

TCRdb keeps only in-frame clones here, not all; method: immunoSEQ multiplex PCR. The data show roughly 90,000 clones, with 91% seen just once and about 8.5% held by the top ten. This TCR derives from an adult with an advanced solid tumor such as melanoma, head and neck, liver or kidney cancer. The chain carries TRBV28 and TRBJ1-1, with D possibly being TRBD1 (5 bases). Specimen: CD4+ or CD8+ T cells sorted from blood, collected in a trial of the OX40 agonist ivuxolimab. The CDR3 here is CASSHRGGVPWAFF. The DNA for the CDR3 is TGTGCCAGCAGTCACCGGGGGGGGGTGCCATGGGCTTTCTTT.